This T cell receptor (beta chain) originates from a study of T cell changes during pregnancy in multiple sclerosis. Only in-frame clones appear in the TCRdb table, and some are missing; sequencing was by immunoSEQ multiplex PCR. The sample shows 85,000 to 130,000 clones, 94% of them seen only once. This receptor was identified in a female donor with multiple sclerosis, enrolled in a pregnancy study. Specimen: peripheral blood, collected before pregnancy.

Here the CDR3 reads CASSLRSGRANTDTQYF. In DNA, the CDR3 is TGTGCCAGCAGCTTGAGGAGCGGGAGGGCCAATACAGATACGCAGTATTTT. This chain uses TRBV7-2 with TRBJ2-3; 10 bases map to TRBD2. V was clipped by 3 bases and J by 3 bases; unmatched bases: 9. This CDR3 has 17 residues. Looked up from germline, CDR1 is SGHTA and CDR2 is FQGNSA.